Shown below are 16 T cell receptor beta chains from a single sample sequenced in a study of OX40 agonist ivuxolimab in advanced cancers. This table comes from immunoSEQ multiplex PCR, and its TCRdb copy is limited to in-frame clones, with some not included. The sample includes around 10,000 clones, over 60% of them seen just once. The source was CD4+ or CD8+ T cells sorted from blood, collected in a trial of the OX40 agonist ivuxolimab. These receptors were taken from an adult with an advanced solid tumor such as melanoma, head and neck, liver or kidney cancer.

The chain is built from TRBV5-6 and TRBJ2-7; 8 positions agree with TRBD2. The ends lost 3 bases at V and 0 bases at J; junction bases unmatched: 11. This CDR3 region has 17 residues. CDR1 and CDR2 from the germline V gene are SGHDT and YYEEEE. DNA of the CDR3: TGTGCCAGCAGCTGGGGTGGGGCGGGAGGAGGCTCCTACGAGCAGTACTTC. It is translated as CASSWGGAGGGSYEQYF.

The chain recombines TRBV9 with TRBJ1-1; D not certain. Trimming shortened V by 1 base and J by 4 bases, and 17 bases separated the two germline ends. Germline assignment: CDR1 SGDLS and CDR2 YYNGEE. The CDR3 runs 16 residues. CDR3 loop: CASSVSGGRGFTEAFF. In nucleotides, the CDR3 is TGTGCCAGCAGCGTATCAGGAGGGCGGGGTTTCACTGAAGCTTTCTTT.

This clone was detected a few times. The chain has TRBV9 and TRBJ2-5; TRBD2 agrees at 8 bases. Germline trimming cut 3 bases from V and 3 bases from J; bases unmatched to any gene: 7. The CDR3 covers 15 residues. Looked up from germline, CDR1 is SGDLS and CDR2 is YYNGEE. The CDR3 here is CASSAFGGAEETQYF. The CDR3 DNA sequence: TGTGCCAGCAGCGCCTTCGGGGGGGCCGAAGAGACCCAGTACTTC.

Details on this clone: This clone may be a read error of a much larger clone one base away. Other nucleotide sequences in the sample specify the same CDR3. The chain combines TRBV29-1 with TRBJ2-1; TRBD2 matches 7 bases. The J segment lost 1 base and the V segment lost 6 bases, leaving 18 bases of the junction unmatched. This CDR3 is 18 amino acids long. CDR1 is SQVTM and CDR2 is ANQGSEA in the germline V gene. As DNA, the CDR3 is TGCAGCGTGGACGGTGGGGGAGGGGCAGGAGGTTCCTACAATGAGCAGTTCTTC. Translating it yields CSVDGGGGAGGSYNEQFF.

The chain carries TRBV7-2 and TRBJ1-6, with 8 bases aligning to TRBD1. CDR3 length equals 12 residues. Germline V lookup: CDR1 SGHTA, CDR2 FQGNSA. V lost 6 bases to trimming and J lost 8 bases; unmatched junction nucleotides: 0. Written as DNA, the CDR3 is TGTGCCAGCAGGACAGGGGATTCACCCCTCCACTTT. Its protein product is CASRTGDSPLHF.

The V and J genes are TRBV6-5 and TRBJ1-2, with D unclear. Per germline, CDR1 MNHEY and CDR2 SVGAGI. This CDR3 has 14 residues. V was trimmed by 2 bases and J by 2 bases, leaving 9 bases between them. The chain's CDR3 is CASSYRTANYGYTF. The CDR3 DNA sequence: TGTGCCAGCAGTTACAGGACGGCCAACTATGGCTACACCTTC.

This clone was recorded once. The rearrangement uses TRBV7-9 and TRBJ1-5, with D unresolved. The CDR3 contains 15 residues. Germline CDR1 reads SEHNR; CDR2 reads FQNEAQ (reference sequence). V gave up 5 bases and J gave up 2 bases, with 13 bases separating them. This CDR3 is CASSPHGQRNQPQHF. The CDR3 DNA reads TGTGCCAGCAGCCCCCATGGGCAACGCAATCAGCCCCAGCATTTT.

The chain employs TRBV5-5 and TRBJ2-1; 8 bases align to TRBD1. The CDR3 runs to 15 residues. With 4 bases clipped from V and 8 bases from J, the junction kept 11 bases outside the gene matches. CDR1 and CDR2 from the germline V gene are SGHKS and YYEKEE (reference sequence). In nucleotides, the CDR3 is TGTGCCAGCAGCCCGGACAGGGTAGGATTAGATGAGCAGTTCTTC. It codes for CASSPDRVGLDEQFF.

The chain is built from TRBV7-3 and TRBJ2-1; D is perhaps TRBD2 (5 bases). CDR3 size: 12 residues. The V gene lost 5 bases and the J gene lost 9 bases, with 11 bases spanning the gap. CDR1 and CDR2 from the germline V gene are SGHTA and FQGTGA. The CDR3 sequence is CASSGGPTEQFF. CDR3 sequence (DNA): TGTGCCAGCAGCGGCGGGCCGACTGAGCAGTTCTTC.

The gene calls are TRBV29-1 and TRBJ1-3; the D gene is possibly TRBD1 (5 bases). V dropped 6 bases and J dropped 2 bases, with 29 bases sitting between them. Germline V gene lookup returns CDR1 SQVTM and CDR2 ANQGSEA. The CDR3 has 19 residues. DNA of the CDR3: TGCAGCGTCGAAACTGGGACCGGCCGGACCGCGCGCCCTGGAAACACCATATATTTT. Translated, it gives CSVETGTGRTARPGNTIYF.

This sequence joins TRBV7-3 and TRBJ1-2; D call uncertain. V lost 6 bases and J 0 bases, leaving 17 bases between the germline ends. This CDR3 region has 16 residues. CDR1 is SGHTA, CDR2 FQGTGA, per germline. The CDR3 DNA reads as TGTGCCAGCAGTCTCCTTACCCGAGACGCTAACTATGGCTACACCTTC. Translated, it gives CASSLLTRDANYGYTF.

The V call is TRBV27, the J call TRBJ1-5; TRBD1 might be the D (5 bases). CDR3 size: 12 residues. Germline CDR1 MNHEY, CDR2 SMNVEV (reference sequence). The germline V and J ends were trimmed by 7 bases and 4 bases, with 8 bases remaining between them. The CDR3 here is CASMTANQPQHF. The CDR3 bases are TGTGCCAGCATGACAGCAAATCAGCCCCAGCATTTT.

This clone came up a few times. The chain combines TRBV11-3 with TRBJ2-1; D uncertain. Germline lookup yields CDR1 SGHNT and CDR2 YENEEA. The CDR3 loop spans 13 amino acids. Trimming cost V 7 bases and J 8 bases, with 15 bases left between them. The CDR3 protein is CASTLRGSHEQFF. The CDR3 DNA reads TGTGCCAGCACCCTCCGTGGGTCCCATGAGCAGTTCTTC.

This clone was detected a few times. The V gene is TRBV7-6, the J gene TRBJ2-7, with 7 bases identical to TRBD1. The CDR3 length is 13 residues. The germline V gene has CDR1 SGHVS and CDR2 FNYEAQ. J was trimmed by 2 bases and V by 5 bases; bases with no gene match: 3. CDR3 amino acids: CASSRTGTYEQYF. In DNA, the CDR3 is TGTGCCAGCAGCCGGACAGGCACCTACGAGCAGTACTTC.

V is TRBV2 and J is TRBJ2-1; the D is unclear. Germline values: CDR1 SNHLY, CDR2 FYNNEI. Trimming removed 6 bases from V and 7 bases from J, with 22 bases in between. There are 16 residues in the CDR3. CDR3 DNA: TGTGCCAGCAGCCGAGAACCGCCCCCGGTGAGGAATGAGCAGTTCTTC. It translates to CASSREPPPVRNEQFF.

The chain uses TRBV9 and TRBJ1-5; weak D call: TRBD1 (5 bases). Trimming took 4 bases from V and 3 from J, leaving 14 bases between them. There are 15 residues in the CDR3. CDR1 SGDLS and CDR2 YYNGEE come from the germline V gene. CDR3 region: CASSPQVGSNQPQHF. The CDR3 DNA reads TGTGCCAGCAGCCCACAGGTGGGTTCCAATCAGCCCCAGCATTTT.